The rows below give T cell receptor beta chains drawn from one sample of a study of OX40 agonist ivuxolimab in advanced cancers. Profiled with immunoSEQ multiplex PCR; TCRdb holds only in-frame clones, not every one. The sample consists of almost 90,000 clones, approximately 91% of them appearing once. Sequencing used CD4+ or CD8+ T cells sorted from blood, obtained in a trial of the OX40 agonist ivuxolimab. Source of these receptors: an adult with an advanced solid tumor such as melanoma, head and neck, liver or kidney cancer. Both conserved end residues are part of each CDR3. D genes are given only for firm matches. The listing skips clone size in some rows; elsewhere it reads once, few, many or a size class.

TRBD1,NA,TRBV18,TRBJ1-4,TGTGCCAGCTCACCCTGGGACAGGGACGAAAAACTGTTTTTT,CASSPWDRDEKLFF
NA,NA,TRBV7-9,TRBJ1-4,TGTGCCAGCAGCTTACTGGAGTATGAAAAACTGTTTTTT,CASSLLEYEKLFF
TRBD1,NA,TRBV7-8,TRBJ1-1,TGTGCCAGCAGCCCGATCCGGACAGGGGGTGTGACTGAAGCTTTCTTT,CASSPIRTGGVTEAFF
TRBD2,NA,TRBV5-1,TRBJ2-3,TGCGCCAGCACTAGACTAGCGGATAGCACAGATACGCAGTATTTT,CASTRLADSTDTQYF
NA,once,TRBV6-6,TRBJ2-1,TGTGCCAGCAGTTACGGGTCTAGCCGCCATGAGCAGTTCTTC,CASSYGSSRHEQFF
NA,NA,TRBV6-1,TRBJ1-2,TGTGCCAGCAGTGAAGCCGGGACCGGGGACTATGGCTACACCTTC,CASSEAGTGDYGYTF
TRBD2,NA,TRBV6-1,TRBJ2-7,TGTGCCAGCACCAAACCAGAGAGCGGGGGATACGAGCAGTACTTC,CASTKPESGGYEQYF
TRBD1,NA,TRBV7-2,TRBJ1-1,TGTGCCACCAAACAGGGGGAGGTCACTGAAGCTTTCTTT,CATKQGEVTEAFF
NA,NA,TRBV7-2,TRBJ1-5,TGTGCCAGCAGCTTAGACGCGGGGTTCAATCAGCCCCAGCATTTT,CASSLDAGFNQPQHF
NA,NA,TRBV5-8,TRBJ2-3,TGTGCCAGCAGCTTCAGTAGTACAGATACGCAGTATTTT,CASSFSSTDTQYF
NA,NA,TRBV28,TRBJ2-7,TGTGCCACCATTCCTTCGGGGGCTGTCTACGAGCAGTACTTC,CATIPSGAVYEQYF
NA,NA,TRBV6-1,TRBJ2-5,TGTGCCAGCAGTGAAGCTCACGGGCAGGGGGAGACCCAGTACTTC,CASSEAHGQGETQYF
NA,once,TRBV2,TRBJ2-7,TGTGCCAGCATCCGAGACGCTTCCTACGAGCAGTACTTC,CASIRDASYEQYF
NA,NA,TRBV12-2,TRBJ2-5,TGTGCAAGTCGCTCGCGCACAGGGTTAGAGACCCAGTACTTC,CASRSRTGLETQYF
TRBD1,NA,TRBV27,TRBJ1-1,TGTGCCAGCAGTCTAGGGACAGGGGGGAGTACTGAAGCTTTCTTT,CASSLGTGGSTEAFF
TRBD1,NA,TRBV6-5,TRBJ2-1,TGTGCCAGCAGTTACTCGCGGCAGGGGGTAAACAATGAGCAGTTCTTC,CASSYSRQGVNNEQFF
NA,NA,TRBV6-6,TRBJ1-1,TGTGCCAGCAGACCATTACCGGGACGCCAAGAAGCTTTCTTT,CASRPLPGRQEAFF
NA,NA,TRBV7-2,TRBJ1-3,TGTGCCAGCAGCGTAACTATGCCCAACTCTGGAAACACCATATATTTT,CASSVTMPNSGNTIYF
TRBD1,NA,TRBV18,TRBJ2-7,TGTGCCAGCTCACCCCCAGGGGGCTCGACGTACGAGCAGTACTTC,CASSPPGGSTYEQYF
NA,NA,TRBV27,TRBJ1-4,TGTGCCAGCAGTTTGTGGGGGGGAAGTAATGAAAAACTGTTTTTT,CASSLWGGSNEKLFF
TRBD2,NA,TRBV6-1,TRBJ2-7,TGTGCCAGCAGTGAAGAGCTAACTAGCGGGTCCTACGAGCAGTACTTC,CASSEELTSGSYEQYF
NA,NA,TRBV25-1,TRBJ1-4,TGTGCCAGCAGTGAATGGGAACCTAATGAAAAACTGTTTTTT,CASSEWEPNEKLFF
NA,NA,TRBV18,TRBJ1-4,TGTGCCAGCTCACCATCGGTCGGGGCCGGGGAACTGTTTTTT,CASSPSVGAGELFF
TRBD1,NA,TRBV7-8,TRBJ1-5,TGTGCCAGCAGTCCGACAGGGGGAAATAGCAATCAGCCCCAGCATTTT,CASSPTGGNSNQPQHF
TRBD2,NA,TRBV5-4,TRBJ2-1,TGTGCCAGCAGCCCTTGGGGGGGAGGGGATGAGCAGTTCTTC,CASSPWGGGDEQFF
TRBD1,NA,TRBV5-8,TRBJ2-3,TGTGCCAGCAGCTTGGGGACAGGGGCCACAGATACGCAGTATTTT,CASSLGTGATDTQYF
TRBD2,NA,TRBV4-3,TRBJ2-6,TGCGCCAGCAGCCAAGGTGCTTACGGGGGGGCGGCTGGGGCCAACGTCCTGACTTTC,CASSQGAYGGAAGANVLTF
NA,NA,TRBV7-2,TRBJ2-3,TGTGCCAGCAGCCGAAGGCGGGACACAGATACGCAGTATTTT,CASSRRRDTDTQYF
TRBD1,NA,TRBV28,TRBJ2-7,TGTGCCGGGGGTAGTCTGGGGACAGCCTACGAGCAGTACTTC,CAGGSLGTAYEQYF
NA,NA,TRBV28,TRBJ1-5,TGTGCCAGCAGTTTCACGGGACTAAATAGCAATCAGCCCCAGCATTTT,CASSFTGLNSNQPQHF
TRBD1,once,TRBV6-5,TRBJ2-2,TGTGCAACCCTGGACAGGGCGAACACCGGGGAGCTGTTTTTT,CATLDRANTGELFF
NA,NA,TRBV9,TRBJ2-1,TGTGCCAGCAGCGGGGTAACGATTTCCTACAATGAGCAGTTCTTC,CASSGVTISYNEQFF
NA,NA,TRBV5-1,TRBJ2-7,TGCGCCAGCAGCTTGTCCGGGGGCAGTTACGAGCAGTACTTC,CASSLSGGSYEQYF
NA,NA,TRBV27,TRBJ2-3,TGTGCCAGCAGTTCTGACTCCAGCACAGATACGCAGTATTTT,CASSSDSSTDTQYF
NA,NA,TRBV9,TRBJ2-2,TGTGCCAGCAGCCTCTTCTCGTCGGGTACCGGGGAGCTGTTTTTT,CASSLFSSGTGELFF
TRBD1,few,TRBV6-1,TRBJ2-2,TGTGCCACTACCCGGGACAGCCAGCTCGGGGAGCTGTTTTTT,CATTRDSQLGELFF
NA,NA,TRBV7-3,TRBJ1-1,TGTGCCAGCAGCTTAATGGGGCTGGGGACTGAAGCTTTCTTT,CASSLMGLGTEAFF
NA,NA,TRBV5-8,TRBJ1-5,TGTGCCAGCAGCTTGGCATATCAGGGAAATCAGCCCCAGCATTTT,CASSLAYQGNQPQHF
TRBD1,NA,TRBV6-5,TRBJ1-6,TGTGCCAGCAGTCTCACCGGGACAGGGGATTCACCCCTCCACTTT,CASSLTGTGDSPLHF
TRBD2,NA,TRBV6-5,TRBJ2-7,TGTGCCAGCAGTTCCGTAGCGGGCCCCTACGAGCAGTACTTC,CASSSVAGPYEQYF
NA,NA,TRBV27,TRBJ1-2,TGTGCCAGCAGTTTGCTGGGGAACTATGGCTACACCTTC,CASSLLGNYGYTF
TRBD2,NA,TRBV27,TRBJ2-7,TGTGCCAGTCGGGGGGGGCGAAACAGCTACGAGCAGTACTTC,CASRGGRNSYEQYF
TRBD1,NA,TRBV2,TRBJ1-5,TGTGCCAGCAGACTGGACAGGGATCGCAATCAGCCCCAGCATTTT,CASRLDRDRNQPQHF
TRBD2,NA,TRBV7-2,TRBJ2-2,TGTGCCAGCAGCTCAACCGCTAGCGGGGGGGAGGTCGGGGAGCTGTTTTTT,CASSSTASGGEVGELFF
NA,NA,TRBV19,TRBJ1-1,TGTGCCAGTAGTATAGGACCAGGGATGAACACTGAAGCTTTCTTT,CASSIGPGMNTEAFF
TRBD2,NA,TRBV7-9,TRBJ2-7,TGTGCCAGCAGTGCAAGCGGGGGGACCTACGAGCAGTACTTC,CASSASGGTYEQYF
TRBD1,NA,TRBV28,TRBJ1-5,TGTGCCAGCAGTTCCGCCGGGACAGGGAGGCAGCCCCAGCATTTT,CASSSAGTGRQPQHF
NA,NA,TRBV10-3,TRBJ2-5,TGTGCCATCAGTGAAGGTGGCGGCGGAGGGACCCAGTACTTC,CAISEGGGGGTQYF
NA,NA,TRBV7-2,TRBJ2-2,TGTGCCAGCAGGGGATCCAAGAACACCGGGGAGCTGTTTTTT,CASRGSKNTGELFF
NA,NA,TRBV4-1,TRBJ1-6,TGCGCCAGCAGCCAAGACGTGGGGCCGAGGGGGAATTCACCCCTCCACTTT,CASSQDVGPRGNSPLHF
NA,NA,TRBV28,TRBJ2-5,TGTGCCAGCAGTTCCCTCAATCAAGAGACCCAGTACTTC,CASSSLNQETQYF
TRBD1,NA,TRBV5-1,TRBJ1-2,TGCGCCAGCAGCTTAGGACAGGCTTTATCTAACTATGGCTACACCTTC,CASSLGQALSNYGYTF